Shown below are 29 T cell receptor beta chains from a single sample sequenced in a study of shared clonotypes between healthy human individuals. Only in-frame clones appear in the TCRdb table, and some are missing; sequencing was by immunoSEQ multiplex PCR. Among approximately 470,000 clones listed, around 80% were seen once. Sample: PBMCs. These receptors all come from a middle-aged woman in good health. Some clones in this sample may be carry-over from other donors' samples.

This chain links TRBV9 with TRBJ2-5; D remains unclear. Germline loops: CDR1 SGDLS, CDR2 YYNGEE. There are 15 residues in the CDR3. Trimming stripped 0 bases from V and 4 bases from J, with 13 bases between. The CDR3 loop reads CASSVESTIGETQYF. CDR3 nucleotides: TGTGCCAGCAGCGTAGAGTCGACAATCGGAGAGACCCAGTACTTC.

On this clone: Other DNA sequences in the same sample also yield this CDR3. The rearrangement uses TRBV5-1 and TRBJ2-2; a weak D match, TRBD1 (6 bases). V lost 3 bases and J 0 bases, leaving 12 bases between the germline ends. The germline V gene encodes CDR1 SGHRS and CDR2 YFSETQ. The CDR3 consists of 16 residues. CDR3 nucleotides: TGCGCCAGCAGCTCTACCGGGACAACGAACACCGGGGAGCTGTTTTTT. This translates into CASSSTGTTNTGELFF.

The rearrangement uses TRBV28 and TRBJ2-5; possible D gene TRBD2, 5 bases. The V gene's germline CDR1 is MDHEN and CDR2 SYDVKM. The V end was cut by 6 bases, the J end by 3 bases, with 20 bases between. The CDR3 runs to 16 residues. CDR3 protein: CASRIGVAPGKETQYF. CDR3 nucleotide sequence: TGTGCCAGCAGGATCGGGGTAGCCCCAGGCAAAGAGACCCAGTACTTC.

A word on this clone: A read error may explain this, as a much larger clone is one base away. V is TRBV7-3 and J is TRBJ2-7; D is unclear. CDR3 length equals 12 residues. The germline V gene encodes CDR1 SGHTA and CDR2 FQGTGA. CDR3 protein: CVSSQGPEQVPF. The CDR3 nucleotides are TGTGTCAGCAGCCAAGGCCCCGAGCAGGTTCCCTTC.

In this sample, this clone turned up a few times. The chain combines TRBV18 with TRBJ1-5, with 8 bases lining up with TRBD1. Germline V gives CDR1 KGHSH, CDR2 LQKENI. Losses at the gene ends were 2 bases for V and 4 bases for J; bases not matched to a gene: 4. The CDR3 runs to 15 residues. The chain's CDR3 is CASSPDRGLNQPQHF. The CDR3 DNA follows: TGTGCCAGCTCACCAGACAGGGGTTTGAATCAGCCCCAGCATTTT.

The chain recombines TRBV4-2 with TRBJ2-1; 10 bases agree with TRBD2. The germline gives CDR1 LGHNA, CDR2 YNFKEQ. V gave up 3 bases and J gave up 6 bases; unmatched junction bases: 11. The CDR3 covers 17 residues. The CDR3 reads CASSQTVGLAGVNEQFF. As DNA, the CDR3 is TGTGCCAGCAGCCAGACCGTTGGGCTAGCGGGAGTCAATGAGCAGTTCTTC.

The chain joins TRBV5-1 to TRBJ2-1, with 10 bases aligning to TRBD2. The CDR3 has 16 amino acids. With V trimmed by 3 bases and J by 5 bases, 8 bases remained unmatched. CDR1 and CDR2 from the germline V gene are SGHRS and YFSETQ. For the CDR3, the DNA is TGCGCCAGCAGCTCATCGAGCGGGAGGGCCCACAATGAGCAGTTCTTC. Translated, it gives CASSSSSGRAHNEQFF.

On this clone itself: The identical CDR3 is also encoded by other nucleotide sequences in the sample. This chain connects TRBV5-1 to TRBJ1-1; 7 nucleotides agree with TRBD1. V lost 0 bases to trimming and J lost 0 bases; unmatched junction nucleotides: 2. The CDR3 is 15 amino acids. The germline gives CDR1 SGHRS, CDR2 YFSETQ. CDR3 DNA sequence: TGCGCCAGCAGCTTGGCCGGGACAGTGAACACTGAAGCTTTCTTT. Translation gives CASSLAGTVNTEAFF. Combining the CDR3 with reference TRBV5-1 and TRBJ1-1 gives the whole variable domain KAGVTQTPRYLIKTRGQQVTLSCSPISGHRSVSWYQQTPGQGLQFLFEYFSETQRNKGNFPGRFSGRQFSNSRSEMNVSTLELGDSALYLCASSLAGTVNTEAFFGQGTRLTVV.

The chain links TRBV5-8 to TRBJ1-2; unclear D gene. V gave up 4 bases and J gave up 6 bases, with 4 bases separating them. The CDR3 spans 10 residues. Germline loops: CDR1 SGHTS, CDR2 YDEGEE. The DNA for the CDR3 is TGTGCCAGCAGCAGTAATGGCTACACCTTC. The encoded protein is CASSSNGYTF.

The chain employs TRBV15 and TRBJ2-4; D not certain. V was clipped by 0 bases and J by 5 bases, with 11 bases between them. Germline values: CDR1 LNHNV, CDR2 YYDKDF (reference sequence). This CDR3 spans 15 amino acids. The CDR3 DNA is TGTGCCACCAGCAGAGATCGAGGTGGCCAAAACATTCAGTACTTC. Encoded protein: CATSRDRGGQNIQYF.

This clone was observed a few times. The chain carries TRBV19 and TRBJ1-5; 8 bases map to TRBD1. CDR3 size: 16 residues. CDR1 is LNHDA and CDR2 is SQIVND in the germline V gene (reference sequence). V lost 6 bases and J lost 3; bases outside the gene matches: 10. CDR3: CASSPQSTGANQPQHF. The CDR3 DNA reads as TGTGCCAGTAGCCCACAATCGACAGGGGCCAATCAGCCCCAGCATTTT.

This chain links TRBV5-5 with TRBJ1-1; no reliable D call. The CDR3 length is 13 residues. The ends were cut back, 4 bases at V and 5 bases at J, with 12 bases in the middle. Germline CDR1 SGHKS, CDR2 YYEKEE (reference sequence). CDR3 sequence reads: CASSLSDETEAFF. The CDR3 DNA follows: TGTGCCAGCAGCCTTTCAGACGAGACTGAAGCTTTCTTT.

Only a few counts were recorded for this clone. The chain is built from TRBV28 and TRBJ2-7; no definite D call. The CDR3 covers 12 residues. Deletions cut 6 bases from V and 5 bases from J, with 11 bases between. Germline CDR1 reads MDHEN; CDR2 reads SYDVKM. In nucleotides, the CDR3 is TGTGCCAGCAGCCTCTTTAGGCACGAGCAGTACTTC. Amino acids: CASSLFRHEQYF.

V is TRBV11-2 and J is TRBJ2-1; 10 nucleotides match TRBD2. The CDR3 runs to 16 residues. J gave up 4 bases and V 2 bases, and 5 bases lay outside the gene matches. CDR1 and CDR2 from the germline V gene are SGHAT and FQNNGV. CDR3: CASSLLAGVRYNEQFF. The CDR3 DNA sequence: TGTGCCAGCAGCTTACTAGCGGGAGTGCGTTACAATGAGCAGTTCTTC. Combining the CDR3 with reference TRBV11-2 and TRBJ2-1 gives the whole variable domain EAGVAQSPRYKIIEKRQSVAFWCNPISGHATLYWYQQILGQGPKLLIQFQNNGVVDDSQLPKDRFSAERLKGVDSTLKIQPAKLEDSAVYLCASSLLAGVRYNEQFFGPGTRLTVL.

The V and J genes are TRBV29-1 and TRBJ2-1; weak D call: TRBD2 (5 bases). V was cut by 4 bases and J by 2 bases, with 12 bases left in between. Per the germline V gene, CDR1 is SQVTM and CDR2 is ANQGSEA. The CDR3 loop spans 14 amino acids. CDR3 DNA: TGCAGCGTTGGTCTAGCCGGGGCCTACAATGAGCAGTTCTTC. Its protein is CSVGLAGAYNEQFF.

The chain is built from TRBV2 and TRBJ2-3; 7 nucleotides match TRBD1. J was trimmed by 2 bases and V by 4 bases; bases with no gene match: 6. The CDR3 spans 15 residues. In germline, CDR1 is SNHLY, CDR2 FYNNEI. CDR3 residues: CASSGVQGYTDTQYF. The CDR3 coding sequence is TGTGCCAGCAGTGGTGTACAGGGGTACACAGATACGCAGTATTTT.

V and J are TRBV18 and TRBJ2-1; D not certain. V was shortened by 3 bases and J by 0 bases, with 9 bases between the two germline ends. The CDR3 covers 15 residues. Germline V gene sequence: CDR1 KGHSH, CDR2 LQKENI. The CDR3 region is CASSPERSSYNEQFF. DNA of the CDR3: TGTGCCAGCTCACCTGAACGGAGCTCCTACAATGAGCAGTTCTTC.

This clone has more than one count but fewer than ten. This chain connects TRBV5-1 to TRBJ2-1; 7 nucleotides match TRBD2. CDR1 and CDR2 (germline): SGHRS, YFSETQ. Trimming at V came to 2 bases and at J to 10 bases, leaving 6 bases not matched to a gene. The CDR3 spans 13 residues. CDR3 amino acids: CASSLAGSREQFF. CDR3 nucleotide sequence: TGCGCCAGCAGCTTAGCGGGAAGCAGGGAGCAGTTCTTC.

The chain carries TRBV12-1 and TRBJ2-7; the table's D call, TRBD1, has no DNA check behind it. TRBV12-1 is annotated as a pseudogene. This CDR3 contains 15 residues. The CDR3 protein is CASSFTETYSYEQYF. The CDR3 DNA is TGTGCCAGCAGCTTTACAGAAACTTACTCCTACGAGCAGTACTTC.

The chain recombines TRBV27 with TRBJ2-2, with 7 positions matching TRBD2. CDR1 MNHEY and CDR2 SMNVEV come from the germline V gene (reference sequence). Trimming cost V 2 bases and J 6 bases; bases outside gene matches: 0. This CDR3 has 13 residues. CDR3 nucleotides: TGTGCCAGCAGTTTAGGGGGGGCCGGGGAGCTGTTTTTT. Translating it yields CASSLGGAGELFF.

This clone was recorded a few times. The J gene is TRBJ2-7, the V gene TRBV28; no clear D gene. CDR3 length: 12 residues. The ends were cut back, 3 bases at V and 11 bases at J, with 14 bases in the middle. Germline V gene lookup returns CDR1 MDHEN and CDR2 SYDVKM. CDR3 DNA: TGTGCCAGCAGTTTGAAGGAATTGCCGGAGTACTTC. Translation gives CASSLKELPEYF. Drawing the rest from reference TRBV28 and TRBJ2-7, the complete variable domain is DVKVTQSSRYLVKRTGEKVFLECVQDMDHENMFWYRQDPGLGLRLIYFSYDVKMKEKGDIPEGYSVSREKKERFSLILESASTNQTSMYLCASSLKELPEYFGPGTRLTVT.

The V call is TRBV23-1, the J call TRBJ1-2, with D perhaps TRBD1 (6 bases). TRBV23-1 qualifies as an ORF whose function is uncertain. The CDR3 totals 15 residues. With 4 bases removed from V and 6 bases from J, the gap between germline ends came to 18 bases. Written as DNA, the CDR3 is TGCGCCAGCAGTCTTCGCCGGGGGCGGGACGATGGCTACACCTTC. This gives the protein CASSLRRGRDDGYTF.

The chain recombines TRBV11-3 with TRBJ2-3; perhaps TRBD2 as D (6 bases). The CDR3 runs to 14 residues. Germline CDR1 is SGHNT and CDR2 is YENEEA. The V end was cut by 4 bases, the J end by 3 bases, with 11 bases between. The CDR3 sequence is CASSSEGGTDTQYF. The CDR3 bases are TGTGCCAGCAGCTCGGAGGGCGGGACAGATACGCAGTATTTT.

This chain joins TRBV28 and TRBJ1-5; D is uncertain. CDR1 and CDR2 (germline): MDHEN, SYDVKM. The CDR3 is made up of 14 amino acids. V lost 7 bases and J 6 bases, leaving 16 bases between the germline ends. CDR3 sequence: CASKFLEGGQPQHF. The DNA for the CDR3 is TGTGCCAGCAAGTTTTTGGAAGGCGGTCAGCCCCAGCATTTT.

This clone was counted only a few times. The chain has TRBV5-1 and TRBJ2-3, with 12 bases lining up with TRBD2. CDR1 is SGHRS, CDR2 YFSETQ, per germline. This CDR3 comprises 16 residues. V lost 4 bases and J lost 2; bases outside the gene matches: 5. The CDR3 sequence: CASSIGLAGLTDTQYF. CDR3 nucleotides: TGCGCCAGCAGCATCGGACTAGCGGGACTCACAGATACGCAGTATTTT.

The chain combines TRBV4-2 with TRBJ2-3; D might be TRBD2 (6 bases). Germline V CDR1 and CDR2: LGHNA, YNFKEQ. The CDR3 contains 16 residues. V was cut by 4 bases and J by 1 base, with 15 bases left in between. CDR3 amino acids: CASSRDSDSGTDTQYF. The CDR3 coding sequence is TGTGCCAGCAGCCGGGACTCAGATTCTGGCACAGATACGCAGTATTTT.

The CDR3 DNA follows: TGTGCCAGTAGTATAGATCAGAGATCCGTCCCTGAGTTCTTC. This encodes CASSIDQRSVPEFF. The chain recombines TRBV19 with TRBJ2-1; D call uncertain. The CDR3 sequence is 14 residues long. Trimming took off 0 bases at V and 14 bases at J, with 17 bases between the two ends. The germline gives CDR1 LNHDA, CDR2 SQIVND (reference sequence).

V gene TRBV29-1 combines with J gene TRBJ2-3; TRBD2 agrees at 9 bases. The CDR3 totals 15 residues. The J segment lost 2 bases and the V segment lost 4 bases, leaving 7 bases of the junction unmatched. Germline V lookup: CDR1 SQVTM, CDR2 ANQGSEA. The DNA for the CDR3 is TGCAGCGTTGGGGCCCTAGCGGGGTCCACAGATACGCAGTATTTT. As protein: CSVGALAGSTDTQYF.

Of note for this clone: Mismatch with germline at one junction end may stem from a read error. The rearrangement joins TRBV7-9 to TRBJ1-2, with 8 positions matching TRBD1. CDR1 is SEHNR and CDR2 is FQNEAQ in the germline V gene (reference sequence). The CDR3 consists of 14 residues. The CDR3 spells CASRLGQGATGYTF. The CDR3 nucleotides read TGTGCCAGCAGGTTAGGGCAGGGGGCGACCGGCTACACCTTC.